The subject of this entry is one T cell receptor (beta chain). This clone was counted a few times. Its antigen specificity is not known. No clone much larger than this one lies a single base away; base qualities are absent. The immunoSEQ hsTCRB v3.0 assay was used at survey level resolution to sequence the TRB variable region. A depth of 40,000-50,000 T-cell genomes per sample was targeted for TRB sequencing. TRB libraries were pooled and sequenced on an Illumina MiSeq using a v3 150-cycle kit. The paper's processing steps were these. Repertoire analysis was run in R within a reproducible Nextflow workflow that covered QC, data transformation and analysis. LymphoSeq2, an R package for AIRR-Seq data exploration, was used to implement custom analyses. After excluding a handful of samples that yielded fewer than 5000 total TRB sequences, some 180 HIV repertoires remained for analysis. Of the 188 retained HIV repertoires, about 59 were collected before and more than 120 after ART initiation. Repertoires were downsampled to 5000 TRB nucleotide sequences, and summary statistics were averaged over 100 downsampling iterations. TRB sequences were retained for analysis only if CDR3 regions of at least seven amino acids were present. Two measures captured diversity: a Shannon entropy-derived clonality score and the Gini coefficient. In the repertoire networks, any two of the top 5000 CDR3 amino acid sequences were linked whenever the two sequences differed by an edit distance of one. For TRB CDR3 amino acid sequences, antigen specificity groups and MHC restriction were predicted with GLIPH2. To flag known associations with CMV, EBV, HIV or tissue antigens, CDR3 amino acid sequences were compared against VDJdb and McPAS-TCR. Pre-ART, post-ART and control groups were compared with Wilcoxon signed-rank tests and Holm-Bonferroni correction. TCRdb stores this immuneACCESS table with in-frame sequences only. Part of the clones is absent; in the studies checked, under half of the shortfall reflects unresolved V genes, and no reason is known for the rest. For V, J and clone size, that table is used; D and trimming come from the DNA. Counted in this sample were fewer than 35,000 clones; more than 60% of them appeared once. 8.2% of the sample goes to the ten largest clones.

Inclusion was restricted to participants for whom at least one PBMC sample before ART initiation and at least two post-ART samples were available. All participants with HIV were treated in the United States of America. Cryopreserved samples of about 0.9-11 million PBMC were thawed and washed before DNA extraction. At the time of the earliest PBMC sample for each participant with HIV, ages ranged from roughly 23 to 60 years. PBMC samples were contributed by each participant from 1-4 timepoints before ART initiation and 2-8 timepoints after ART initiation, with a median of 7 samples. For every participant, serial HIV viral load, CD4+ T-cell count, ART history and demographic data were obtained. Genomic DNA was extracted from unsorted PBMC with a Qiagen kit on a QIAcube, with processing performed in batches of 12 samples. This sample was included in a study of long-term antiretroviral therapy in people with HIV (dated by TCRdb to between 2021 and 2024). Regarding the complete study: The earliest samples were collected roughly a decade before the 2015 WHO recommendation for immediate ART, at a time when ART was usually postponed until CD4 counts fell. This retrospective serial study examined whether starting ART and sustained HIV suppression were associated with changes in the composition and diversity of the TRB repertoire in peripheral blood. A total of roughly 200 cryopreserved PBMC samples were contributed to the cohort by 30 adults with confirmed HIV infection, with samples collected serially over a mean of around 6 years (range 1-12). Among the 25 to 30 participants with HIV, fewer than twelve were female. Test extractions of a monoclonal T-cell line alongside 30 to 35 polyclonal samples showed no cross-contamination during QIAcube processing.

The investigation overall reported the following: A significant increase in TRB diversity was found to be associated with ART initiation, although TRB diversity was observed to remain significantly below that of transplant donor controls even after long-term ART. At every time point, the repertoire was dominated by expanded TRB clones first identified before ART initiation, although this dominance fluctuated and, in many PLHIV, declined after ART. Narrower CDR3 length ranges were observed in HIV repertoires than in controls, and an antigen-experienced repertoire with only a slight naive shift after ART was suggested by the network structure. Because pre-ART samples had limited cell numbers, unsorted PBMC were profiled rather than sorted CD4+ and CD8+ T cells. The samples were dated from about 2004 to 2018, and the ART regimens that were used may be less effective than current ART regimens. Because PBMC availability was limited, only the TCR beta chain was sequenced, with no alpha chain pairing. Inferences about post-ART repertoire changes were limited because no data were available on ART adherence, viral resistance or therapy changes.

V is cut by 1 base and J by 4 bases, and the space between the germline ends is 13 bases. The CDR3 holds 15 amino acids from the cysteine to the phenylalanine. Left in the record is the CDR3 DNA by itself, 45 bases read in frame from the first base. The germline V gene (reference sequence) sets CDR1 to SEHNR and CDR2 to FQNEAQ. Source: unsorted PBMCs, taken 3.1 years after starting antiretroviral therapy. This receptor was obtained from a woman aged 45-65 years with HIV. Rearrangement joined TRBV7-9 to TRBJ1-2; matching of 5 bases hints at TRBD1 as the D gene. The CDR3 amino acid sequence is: CASSLDLTVPYGYTF. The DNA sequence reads TGTGCCAGCAGCTTAGATTTGACAGTACCCTATGGCTACACCTTC.